These T cell receptor beta chains were read from a single sample in a study of blood T cell repertoires in COVID-19. Method: immunoSEQ multiplex PCR; TCRdb's copy keeps in-frame clones and lacks some. This sample has approximately 88,000 clones, with over 60% found just once. The sample comprised peripheral blood. These receptors came from a woman aged 80 or over with active or convalescent COVID-19. Each CDR3 is given with its conserved first and last residue. Each record gives: CDR3 protein, CDR3 DNA, clone size, J gene, V gene, D gene. D genes are given only for firm matches. The listing skips clone size in some rows; elsewhere it reads once, few, many or a size class.

CASSPAGGGKLFF,TGTGCCAGCAGCCCAGCGGGGGGCGGAAAACTGTTTTTT,NA,TRBJ1-4,TRBV3-1/TRBV3-2,NA
CASSSLGTIYNEQFF,TGCGCCAGCAGCTCCCTCGGGACAATATACAATGAGCAGTTCTTC,NA,TRBJ2-1,TRBV5-1,NA
CASLAENEKLFF,TGTGCCAGTCTAGCAGAGAATGAAAAACTGTTTTTT,NA,TRBJ1-4,TRBV19,NA
CASSRGLAGRISYEQYF,TGTGCCAGCAGCCGTGGGCTAGCGGGGAGGATCTCCTACGAGCAGTACTTC,NA,TRBJ2-7,TRBV6-2/TRBV6-3,TRBD2
CASSLVWTDEKLFF,TGTGCCAGCAGCTTAGTATGGACAGATGAAAAACTGTTTTTT,NA,TRBJ1-4,TRBV11-2,NA
CASSDEGGGTYEQYF,TGTGCCAGCAGCGATGAAGGGGGGGGCACCTACGAGCAGTACTTC,NA,TRBJ2-7,TRBV9,NA
CASSTRTSGGPNEQFF,TGTGCCAGCAGCACCCGGACTAGCGGGGGGCCCAATGAGCAGTTCTTC,NA,TRBJ2-1,TRBV11-2,TRBD2
CASQRQFSSNQPQHF,TGTGCCAGCCAGAGACAGTTTTCTAGCAATCAGCCCCAGCATTTT,NA,TRBJ1-5,TRBV19,NA
CASSQDRALHQPQHF,TGCGCCAGCAGCCAGGACAGGGCTCTCCATCAGCCCCAGCATTTT,NA,TRBJ1-5,TRBV4-3,TRBD1
CSAIGTLNTEAFF,TGCAGCGCTATCGGGACACTGAACACTGAAGCTTTCTTT,once,TRBJ1-1,TRBV29-1,NA
CASSTGTGGSDTQYF,TGTGCCAGCAGCACCGGGACAGGGGGCTCAGATACGCAGTATTTT,NA,TRBJ2-3,TRBV6-5,TRBD1
CASSPGLAGGFSYNEQFF,TGTGCCAGCAGCCCGGGACTAGCGGGGGGATTCTCCTACAATGAGCAGTTCTTC,NA,TRBJ2-1,TRBV5-4,TRBD2
CASSVALRDRGLGQPQHF,TGTGCCAGCAGCGTAGCTTTAAGGGACAGGGGGCTTGGTCAGCCCCAGCATTTT,NA,TRBJ1-5,TRBV9,TRBD1
CASRTGPEAFF,TGTGCCAGCCGGACAGGACCTGAAGCTTTCTTT,NA,TRBJ1-1,TRBV27,TRBD1
CASSTPDRGTETQYF,TGTGCCAGCAGCACTCCGGACAGGGGTACAGAGACCCAGTACTTC,NA,TRBJ2-5,TRBV21-1,NA
CASSQESYEQYF,TGTGCCAGCAGTCAGGAATCCTACGAGCAGTACTTC,once,TRBJ2-7,TRBV6-2/TRBV6-3,NA
CASSSLEGGYTF,TGTGCCAGCAGTTCCCTGGAGGGTGGCTACACCTTC,few,TRBJ1-2,TRBV6-6,NA
CASSLLRAGGPSETQYF,TGTGCCAGCAGTTTATTGAGAGCGGGGGGGCCGAGTGAGACCCAGTACTTC,once,TRBJ2-5,TRBV27,TRBD2
CASGARETQYF,TGTGCCTCGGGGGCGCGGGAGACCCAGTACTTC,NA,TRBJ2-5,TRBV30,NA
CASSLSDSQNSPLHF,TGTGCCAGCAGCCTGAGCGACAGCCAAAATTCACCCCTCCACTTT,NA,TRBJ1-6,TRBV16,NA
CASSLSPNTDTQYF,TGTGCCAGCAGTTTATCTCCCAACACAGATACGCAGTATTTT,NA,TRBJ2-3,TRBV27,NA
CASSQVHSGGAGEQFF,TGTGCCAGCAGCCAAGTACATAGCGGGGGGGCAGGGGAGCAGTTCTTC,NA,TRBJ2-1,TRBV3-1/TRBV3-2,TRBD2
CASSLDTGTTDTQYF,TGTGCCAGCAGCTTAGACACCGGGACTACAGATACGCAGTATTTT,NA,TRBJ2-3,TRBV11-2,NA
CASSLLPARQFNEKLFF,TGCGCCAGCAGCTTACTCCCCGCCCGACAGTTTAATGAAAAACTGTTTTTT,NA,TRBJ1-4,TRBV5-1,NA
CASSEGSGGTGELFF,TGTGCCAGCAGCGAGGGTAGCGGGGGGACCGGGGAGCTGTTTTTT,NA,TRBJ2-2,TRBV9,TRBD2
CASSLAGATYEQYF,TGCGCCAGCAGCTTGGCAGGGGCAACCTACGAGCAGTACTTC,NA,TRBJ2-7,TRBV5-1,NA
CASSYLGGGGTGELFF,TGTGCCAGCAGCTACCTCGGCGGGGGGGGTACCGGGGAGCTGTTTTTT,NA,TRBJ2-2,TRBV6-5,TRBD2
CASSTRAWQGSYEQYF,TGTGCCAGCAGCACAAGGGCGTGGCAGGGCTCCTACGAGCAGTACTTC,NA,TRBJ2-7,TRBV11-2,NA
CASSLAAGGQETQYF,TGTGCCAGCAGCTTAGCGGCGGGGGGCCAAGAGACCCAGTACTTC,NA,TRBJ2-5,TRBV7-9,TRBD2
CASSLSGQGARIGGYTF,TGCGCCAGCAGCTTGTCGGGACAGGGGGCGAGGATAGGTGGCTACACCTTC,NA,TRBJ1-2,TRBV5-1,TRBD1
CASSLAAGGNTGELFF,TGTGCCAGCAGCTTGGCGGCGGGGGGGAACACCGGGGAGCTGTTTTTT,NA,TRBJ2-2,TRBV5-6,TRBD2
CASSLLEIEAFF,TGTGCCAGCAGCTTACTAGAGATTGAAGCTTTCTTT,NA,TRBJ1-1,TRBV7-9,NA
CASSLQGIGSPLHF,TGTGCCAGCAGCTTACAGGGGATCGGGTCACCCCTCCACTTT,NA,TRBJ1-6,TRBV5-4,TRBD1
CASSGGAPLLGEQYF,TGTGCCAGCAGCGGAGGGGCACCCCTGCTGGGGGAGCAGTACTTC,NA,TRBJ2-7,TRBV7-9,NA
CASSLAGPEGAGELFF,TGTGCCAGCAGCTTGGCTGGGCCGGAGGGCGCCGGGGAGCTGTTTTTT,NA,TRBJ2-2,TRBV5-4,NA